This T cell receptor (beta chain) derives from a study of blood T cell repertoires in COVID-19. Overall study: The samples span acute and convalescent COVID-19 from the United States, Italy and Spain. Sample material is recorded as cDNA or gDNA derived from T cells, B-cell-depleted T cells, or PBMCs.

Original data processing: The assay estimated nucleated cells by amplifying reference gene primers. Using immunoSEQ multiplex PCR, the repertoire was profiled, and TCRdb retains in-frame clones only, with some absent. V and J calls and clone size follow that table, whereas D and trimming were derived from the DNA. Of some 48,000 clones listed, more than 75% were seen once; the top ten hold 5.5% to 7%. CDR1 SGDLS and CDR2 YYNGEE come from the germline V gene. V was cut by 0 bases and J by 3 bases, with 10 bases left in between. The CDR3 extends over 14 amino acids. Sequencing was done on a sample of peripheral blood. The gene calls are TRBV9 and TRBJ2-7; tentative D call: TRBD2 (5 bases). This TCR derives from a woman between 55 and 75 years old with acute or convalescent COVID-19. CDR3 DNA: TGTGCCAGCAGCGTAGCGGGGTTGAGCTACGAGCAGTACTTC. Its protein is CASSVAGLSYEQYF.